One TCR beta chain is described in this entry. Samples of blood were obtained at baseline, on cycle 4 day 1, and on cycle 7 day 1. Some clones are missing from TCRdb's copy, which holds only in-frame ones; the method was immunoSEQ multiplex PCR. The sample has tens of thousands of clones; more than 85% are singletons. This entry belongs to a study of OX40 agonist ivuxolimab in advanced cancers. Study-wide background: Partial responses were recorded for three patients, including one with hepatocellular carcinoma and two with cutaneous melanoma.

The CDR3 length is 21 residues. V trimming: 2 bases; J trimming: 6 bases; junction bases outside the gene matches: 18. CDR1 is MNHNS, CDR2 SASEGT, per germline. The rearrangement joins TRBV6-1 to TRBJ2-1, with 14 bases aligning to TRBD2. Sequenced material: CD4+ or CD8+ T cells sorted from blood, taken in a trial of the OX40 agonist ivuxolimab. The receptor was derived from an adult with an advanced solid tumor such as melanoma, head and neck, liver or kidney cancer. Here the CDR3 reads CASSERRSGLAGEIRVNEQFF. In DNA form, the CDR3 reads TGTGCCAGCAGTGAAAGGAGATCGGGACTAGCGGGGGAGATTAGGGTCAATGAGCAGTTCTTC.